This T cell receptor (beta chain) is from a study of T cells in localized non-small cell lung cancer. General study findings and limits: Sequencing was restricted to one tumor region; therefore, heterogeneity remains possible. A median of about 60 of the top 100 tumor clones appeared in adjacent lung, which was paired and uninvolved. Elevated blood T cell density was associated with longer overall survival. In uninvolved adjacent lung, T cell clonality reached its highest value, exceeding tumor.

The data were produced by immunoSEQ multiplex PCR, yet TCRdb's version contains in-frame clones alone and is incomplete. The sample holds more than 45,000 clones; 60% to 80% are singletons and the top ten take approximately 16%. CDR3 length: 13 amino acids. V lost 3 bases and J lost 3, with 8 bases in between. Germline V gene lookup returns CDR1 KGHSH and CDR2 LQKENI. This clone was found once. No antigen is known for it. This TCR was recovered from a man between 35 and 75 years old with stage I squamous cell lung carcinoma. This chain links TRBV18 with TRBJ1-1; D is perhaps TRBD1 (6 bases). The material sequenced was peripheral blood, taken before any cancer treatment. The CDR3 spells CASSPNRDTEAFF. The CDR3 DNA reads as TGTGCCAGCTCACCCAACAGGGACACTGAAGCTTTCTTT.